The rows below give T cell receptor beta chains drawn from one sample of a study of technical replicates of blood from a handful of donors. The method was immunoSEQ multiplex PCR; TCRdb's version includes in-frame clones alone and lacks a portion of them. The data hold about 93,000 clones, with 95% observed a single time. The specimen was T cells isolated from PBMCs. These receptors came from a human donor in good health. Each CDR3 is given with its conserved first and last residue. The D gene is left open where the match is weak. Clone size is not always given. Where it is, it says once, few, many or a class for expanded clones.

clone_size	v_call	j_call	d_call	cdr3_nt	cdr3_aa
.	TRBV30	TRBJ1-2	.	TGTGCCTGTGACCGGGGGTTGGGTGGCTACACCTTC	CACDRGLGGYTF
once	TRBV6-1	TRBJ1-2	.	TGTGCCAGCAGGTCTCCAGGGTTTCCTCGCTACACCTTC	CASRSPGFPRYTF
.	TRBV6-1	TRBJ2-1	TRBD2	TGTGCCACTCATCGGGGGGGGGCGTACAATGAGCAGTTCTTC	CATHRGGAYNEQFF
.	TRBV30	TRBJ1-4	.	TGTGCCTGGAGTGCTAGTACAACTAATGAAAAACTGTTTTTT	CAWSASTTNEKLFF
.	TRBV7-7	TRBJ1-1	TRBD1	TGTGCTAGCAGCCCACAGGGGGAGCTACGAGCTTTCTTT	CASSPQGELRAFF
.	TRBV5-1	TRBJ2-6	TRBD1	TGCGCCAGCAGCTTGAACTCCGGGACAGACCTCCCTGGGGCCAACGTCCTGACTTTC	CASSLNSGTDLPGANVLTF
.	TRBV4-1	TRBJ2-2	TRBD1	TGCGCCAGCAGCCAAGAGCGCTTCGACAGGGGGGCCGCCGGGGAGCTGTTTTTT	CASSQERFDRGAAGELFF
.	TRBV6-1	TRBJ1-1	.	TGTGCCAGCAGTCTAGGCAGTTCTGAAGCTTTCTTT	CASSLGSSEAFF
.	TRBV10-3	TRBJ2-7	TRBD1	TGTGCCTCCGTTACGGGGACAGGTCACTACGAGCAGTACTTC	CASVTGTGHYEQYF
.	TRBV7-2	TRBJ1-5	.	TGTGCCAGCAGCTTCGGGGCGGGGGGAAATCAGCCCCAGCATTTT	CASSFGAGGNQPQHF
.	TRBV9	TRBJ2-2	TRBD1	TGTGCCGCCTCCCAGGGGGTGAGCACCGGGGAGCTGTTTTTT	CAASQGVSTGELFF
.	TRBV12-5	TRBJ2-3	TRBD2	TGTGCTAGTGGTCCTCCCCCAACTAGCGGGTTCACAGATACGCAGTATTTT	CASGPPPTSGFTDTQYF
.	TRBV28	TRBJ1-1	TRBD1	TGTGCCAGCAGCGCAGGGGGCTTGATTGAAGCTTTCTTT	CASSAGGLIEAFF
.	TRBV19	TRBJ1-2	.	TGTGCCAGTAGTATAGGGCAGGGTTTGGTCGTTTTTGGCTACACCTTC	CASSIGQGLVVFGYTF
.	TRBV28	TRBJ2-7	.	TGTGCCAGCAGTTTAGGTCCCGTCGTCACATCCTACGAGCAGTACTTC	CASSLGPVVTSYEQYF
.	TRBV2	TRBJ1-2	TRBD1	TGTGCCAGCAGCCGGACAGGGACTAATGGCTACACCTTC	CASSRTGTNGYTF
.	TRBV2	TRBJ2-1	TRBD2	TGTGCCAGCAGTGGGACTAGCGGGGGGAACAATGAGCAGTTCTTC	CASSGTSGGNNEQFF
.	TRBV6-6	TRBJ2-3	.	TGTGCCAGCAGTCCACTAGCAGCAGATACGCAGTATTTT	CASSPLAADTQYF
.	TRBV7-9	TRBJ2-3	TRBD1	TGTGCCAGCAGCACAACAGGGGGCACAGATACGCAGTATTTT	CASSTTGGTDTQYF
.	TRBV6-5	TRBJ2-7	TRBD1	TGTGCCAGCAGTCGGCCGGGACAGGGGGCTCGGGAGCAGTACTTC	CASSRPGQGAREQYF
.	TRBV5-6	TRBJ2-7	TRBD1	TGTGCCAGCAGCTTGGGGGACAGGGTGTACTTC	CASSLGDRVYF
.	TRBV5-1	TRBJ1-5	.	TGCGCCAGCAGCTTGGCAGGGGTCAGCAATCAGCCCCAGCATTTT	CASSLAGVSNQPQHF
.	TRBV7-9	TRBJ2-7	.	TGTGCCAGCAGCTTTAACCACGCGGGCCGGCCTCAGTACTTC	CASSFNHAGRPQYF
.	TRBV25-1	TRBJ2-2	TRBD1	TGTGCCAGCAGTGATCTGGACAGGGCGACCGGGGAGCTGTTTTTT	CASSDLDRATGELFF
few	TRBV4-1	TRBJ1-1	.	TGCGCCAGCAGCCAAGAGGGGCAGTCTAGAGGTTTCACTGAAGCTTTCTTT	CASSQEGQSRGFTEAFF